The rows below give T cell receptor beta chains drawn from one sample of a study of blood T cell repertoires in COVID-19. The table came from immunoSEQ multiplex PCR; TCRdb's copy has only in-frame clones and leaves some out. The sample holds around 310,000 clones, roughly 90% seen once. The sample taken for sequencing was peripheral blood. The receptors come from a woman in her forties or fifties with active or convalescent COVID-19. The CDR3 runs from the conserved cysteine through the conserved F or W. A D gene is named only where the DNA matches it firmly. Some rows have no size entry. The others give once, few or many, or a class for an expanded clone.

V gene	J gene	clone size	D gene	CDR3 DNA	CDR3 protein
TRBV7-9	TRBJ1-3	NA	TRBD1	TGTGCCAGCAGCTTCACCTTCAGACAGGGAGGCCCTGGAAACACCATATATTTT	CASSFTFRQGGPGNTIYF
TRBV27	TRBJ1-2	NA	NA	TGTGCCAGCAGTTTAACAGCTTACTATGGCTACACCTTC	CASSLTAYYGYTF
TRBV7-3	TRBJ1-1	NA	NA	TGTGCCAGCAGCTTAAATGGGAGGGGGACTGAAGCTTTCTTT	CASSLNGRGTEAFF
TRBV7-2	TRBJ2-1	NA	TRBD2	TGTGCCAGCAGTTATGGACTAGCGGGGAGGAATGAGCAGTTCTTC	CASSYGLAGRNEQFF
TRBV19	TRBJ2-1	NA	TRBD2	TGTGCCAGTAGTATACCAGCGGGGGGAATCAGAAGCCCCTACAATGAGCAGTTCTTC	CASSIPAGGIRSPYNEQFF
TRBV4-3	TRBJ2-6	once	TRBD1	TGCGCCAGCAGCCAAGCGTGGGGACAGGGGGCACCTGGGGCCAACGTCCTGACTTTC	CASSQAWGQGAPGANVLTF
TRBV7-2	TRBJ1-2	NA	TRBD1	TGTGCCAGCAGCTTAACAGCCGAGGGACAGTATGGCTACACCTTC	CASSLTAEGQYGYTF
TRBV15	TRBJ1-2	NA	NA	TGTGCCACCAGCAAAGGGGCAGACTATGGCTACACCTTC	CATSKGADYGYTF
TRBV19	TRBJ2-7	NA	TRBD1	TGTGCCAGTAGCCTGGGACAGGGTATCTACGAGCAGTACTTC	CASSLGQGIYEQYF
TRBV19	TRBJ1-2	NA	NA	TGTGCCAGTAGTTTCGGGACTTTCGAGGCCAACTATGGCTACACCTTC	CASSFGTFEANYGYTF
TRBV14	TRBJ1-2	NA	TRBD1	TGTGCCAGCAGCCTGGACAGGGTACAGGGCTACACCTTC	CASSLDRVQGYTF
TRBV29-1	TRBJ1-2	NA	NA	TGCAGCACCAAACCAGGGGATTCATATGGCTACACCTTC	CSTKPGDSYGYTF
TRBV5-5	TRBJ1-4	NA	NA	TGTGCCAGCAGCTGGGTTTCAGGGGCCGGATCTGAAAAACTGTTTTTT	CASSWVSGAGSEKLFF
TRBV19	TRBJ2-1	NA	NA	TGTGCCAGTAGTATTTACTCCAATGAGCAGTTCTTC	CASSIYSNEQFF
TRBV4-1	TRBJ1-5	NA	TRBD1	TGCGCCAGCAGCAAACAGGGGGATCAGCCCCAGCATTTT	CASSKQGDQPQHF
TRBV28	TRBJ2-5	NA	NA	TGTGCCAGCAGTTTATGGGGGGAGGAGGAGACCCAGTACTTC	CASSLWGEEETQYF
TRBV5-5	TRBJ2-2	NA	TRBD1	TGTGCCAGCAGCTTCTGGACAGGGGCGGGTACCGGGGAGCTGTTTTTT	CASSFWTGAGTGELFF
TRBV4-3	TRBJ2-1	NA	NA	TGCGCCAGCAGCCAAGAAATTGGGACAAGATACAATGAGCAGTTCTTC	CASSQEIGTRYNEQFF
TRBV3-1/TRBV3-2	TRBJ2-1	NA	TRBD2	TGTGCCAGCAGCGACGGACTAGCGGGGCCCATAGAGCAGTTCTTC	CASSDGLAGPIEQFF
TRBV5-8	TRBJ2-5	NA	TRBD2	TGTGCCAGCAGCTTGGTTGGACTAGCGGGGGGGCCGAATCAAGAGACCCAGTACTTC	CASSLVGLAGGPNQETQYF
TRBV5-1	TRBJ2-1	NA	TRBD2	TGCGCCAGCAGCCCCGACCAAGGACTAGCGGGTAGGCATGAGCAGTTCTTC	CASSPDQGLAGRHEQFF
TRBV5-1	TRBJ2-7	NA	NA	TGCGCCAGCAGTCCATCGTCCCCAGGGGACTACGAGCAGTACTTC	CASSPSSPGDYEQYF
TRBV6-5	TRBJ2-3	NA	TRBD1	TGTGCCAGCAGTTTAACGGACAGGAGCCTACAGTATTTT	CASSLTDRSLQYF
TRBV7-2	TRBJ1-4	NA	TRBD1	TGTGCCAGCAGCTTACCGGACAGGCCTGAGGTGTTTTTT	CASSLPDRPEVFF
TRBV28	TRBJ1-3	NA	NA	TGTGCCAGCAGTGGCCCCTCTGGAAACACCATATATTTT	CASSGPSGNTIYF
TRBV10-2	TRBJ1-2	NA	NA	TGCGCCAGCTCCTGGGGGGACCCCGCTAACTATGGCTACACCTTC	CASSWGDPANYGYTF
TRBV4-1	TRBJ1-1	NA	NA	TGCGCCAGCAGCCAAGTTAATTACGGCACTGAAGCTTTCTTT	CASSQVNYGTEAFF
TRBV2	TRBJ2-1	NA	TRBD2	TGTGCCAGCAAAACTAGCGGGAGGGCCGATCCCCACAATGAGCAGTTCTTC	CASKTSGRADPHNEQFF
TRBV4-2	TRBJ1-1	NA	NA	TGTGCCAGCAGCCAAGATCTTGCCGGGAACACTGAAGCTTTCTTT	CASSQDLAGNTEAFF
TRBV10-3	TRBJ2-7	NA	TRBD2	TGTGCCATCAGTGAGCAGCAAGCGGGAGGGCCCGCCCACGAGCAGTACTTC	CAISEQQAGGPAHEQYF
TRBV4-3	TRBJ2-1	NA	TRBD2	TGCGCCAGCAGCCAAGATAGCGGGAGGGACAATGAGCAGTTCTTC	CASSQDSGRDNEQFF
TRBV7-3	TRBJ1-1	NA	TRBD1	TGTGCCAGCAGCTTAACGGGACAGGCGAACACTGAAGCTTTCTTT	CASSLTGQANTEAFF
TRBV27	TRBJ1-1	NA	NA	TGTGCCAGCAGTTTATTTAGGGGTACTGAAGCTTTCTTT	CASSLFRGTEAFF
TRBV29-1	TRBJ2-2	few	NA	TGCAGCGCCCCCCGTGAGGGAGAGAACACCGGGGAGCTGTTTTTT	CSAPREGENTGELFF
TRBV19	TRBJ1-1	NA	TRBD1	TGTGCCAGTAGTGTCGACAGGGTAGGTGAAGCTTTCTTT	CASSVDRVGEAFF
TRBV6-5	TRBJ1-2	NA	TRBD1	TGTGCCAGCAGGACGACTGCGACAGGGACCTATGGCTACACCTTC	CASRTTATGTYGYTF
TRBV28	TRBJ2-5	NA	NA	TGTGCCAGCAGTTTCGCAGGGGGGTCGGTTCGAGAGACCCAGTACTTC	CASSFAGGSVRETQYF
TRBV10-3	TRBJ1-2	NA	NA	TGTGCCATCAGTGATTCGGGAAAACCTAACTATGGCTACACCTTC	CAISDSGKPNYGYTF
TRBV4-1	TRBJ1-2	NA	NA	TGCGCCAGCAGCCTTTTATCCGGGACTTTAAGGGGCTATGGCTACACCTTC	CASSLLSGTLRGYGYTF
TRBV18	TRBJ1-5	NA	NA	TGTGCCAGCTCGCGAACGGGGGGGCAGCCCCAGCATTTT	CASSRTGGQPQHF
TRBV6-7	TRBJ2-3	NA	TRBD1	TGTGCCAGCAGTTACGCCCAGGGGGCAGATACGCAGTATTTT	CASSYAQGADTQYF
TRBV4-1	TRBJ2-5	NA	NA	TGCGCCAGCAGCCAAGTATGGCAGGGGATGGAGACCCAGTACTTC	CASSQVWQGMETQYF
TRBV7-9	TRBJ1-1	NA	NA	TGTGCCAGCAGCTTAGAGGCCCATTCGGGAGAAGCTTTCTTT	CASSLEAHSGEAFF
TRBV19	TRBJ2-4	NA	TRBD1	TGTGCCAGTAGTATAGGGGGAGGGACAGGGCACATTCAGTACTTC	CASSIGGGTGHIQYF
TRBV6-5	TRBJ2-7	NA	NA	TGTGCCAGCAGCCCAGCCTTCCGGGACATCCACGAGCAGTACTTC	CASSPAFRDIHEQYF
TRBV24-1	TRBJ2-3	NA	NA	TGTGCCACCAAGCGCACAGGGAGCACAGATACGCAGTATTTT	CATKRTGSTDTQYF
TRBV7-6	TRBJ1-4	NA	TRBD1	TGTGCCAGCAGTCCAAACACACCTACAGGGGGCTACGAAAAACTGTTTTTT	CASSPNTPTGGYEKLFF
TRBV2	TRBJ1-6	NA	TRBD1	TGTGCCAGCAGATCGGAACAGGGGGCGAGGAATTCACCCCTCCACTTT	CASRSEQGARNSPLHF
TRBV7-3	TRBJ2-3	NA	NA	TGTGCCAGCAGCGCCCAGACTAGGGATACGCAGTATTTT	CASSAQTRDTQYF
TRBV14	TRBJ1-3	NA	TRBD1	TGTGCCAGCAGCCCTCCGGGACAGTCGGCTGGAAACACCATATATTTT	CASSPPGQSAGNTIYF